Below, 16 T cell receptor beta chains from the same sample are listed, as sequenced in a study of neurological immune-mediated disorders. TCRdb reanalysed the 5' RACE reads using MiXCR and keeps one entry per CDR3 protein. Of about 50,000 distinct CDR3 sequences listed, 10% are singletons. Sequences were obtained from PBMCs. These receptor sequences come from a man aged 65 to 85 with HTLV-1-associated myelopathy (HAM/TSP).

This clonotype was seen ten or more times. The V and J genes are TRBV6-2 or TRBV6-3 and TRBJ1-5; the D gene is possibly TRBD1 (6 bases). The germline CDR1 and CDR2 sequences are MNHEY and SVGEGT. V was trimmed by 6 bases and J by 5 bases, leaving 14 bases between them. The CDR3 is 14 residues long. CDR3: CASSQDSLHQPQHF. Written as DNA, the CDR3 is TGTGCCAGCAGCCAGGACAGCCTCCATCAGCCCCAGCATTTT.

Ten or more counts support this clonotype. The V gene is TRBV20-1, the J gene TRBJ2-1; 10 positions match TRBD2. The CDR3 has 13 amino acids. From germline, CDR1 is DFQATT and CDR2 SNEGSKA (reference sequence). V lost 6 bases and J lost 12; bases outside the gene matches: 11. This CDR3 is CSATTQREGRQFF. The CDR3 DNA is TGCAGTGCGACAACCCAGCGGGAGGGGCGGCAGTTCTTC.

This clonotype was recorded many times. This CDR3 is CASSFSRGLQQPQHF. The CDR3 nucleotides are TGTGCCAGCAGTTTCAGTAGGGGATTACAACAGCCCCAGCATTTT. The chain employs TRBV27 and TRBJ1-5; perhaps TRBD1 as D (5 bases). The CDR3 contains 15 residues. Germline assignment: CDR1 MNHEY and CDR2 SMNVEV (reference sequence). V was shortened by 3 bases and J by 7 bases, with 16 bases between the two germline ends.

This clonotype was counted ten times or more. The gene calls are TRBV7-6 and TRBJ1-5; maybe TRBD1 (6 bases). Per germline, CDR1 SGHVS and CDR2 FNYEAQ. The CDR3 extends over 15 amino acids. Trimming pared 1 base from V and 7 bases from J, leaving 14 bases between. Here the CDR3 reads CASSLDRAPSQPQHF. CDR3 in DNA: TGTGCCAGCAGCTTAGACAGGGCCCCCTCCCAGCCCCAGCATTTT.

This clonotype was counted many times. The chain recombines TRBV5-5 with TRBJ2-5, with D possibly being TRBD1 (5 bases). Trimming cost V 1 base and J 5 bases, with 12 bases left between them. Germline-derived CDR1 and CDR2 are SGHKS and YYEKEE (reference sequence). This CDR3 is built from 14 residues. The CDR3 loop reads CASSLRQPPETQYF. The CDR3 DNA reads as TGTGCCAGCAGCTTGAGACAGCCTCCGGAGACCCAGTACTTC.

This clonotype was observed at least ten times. CDR3 protein: CSARKRETQYF. DNA for the CDR3: TGCAGTGCTAGAAAACGGGAGACCCAGTACTTC. V gene TRBV20-1 combines with J gene TRBJ2-5; D unresolved. This CDR3 has 11 amino acids. Trimming stripped 2 bases from V and 5 bases from J, with 6 bases between. CDR1 DFQATT and CDR2 SNEGSKA come from the germline V gene (reference sequence).

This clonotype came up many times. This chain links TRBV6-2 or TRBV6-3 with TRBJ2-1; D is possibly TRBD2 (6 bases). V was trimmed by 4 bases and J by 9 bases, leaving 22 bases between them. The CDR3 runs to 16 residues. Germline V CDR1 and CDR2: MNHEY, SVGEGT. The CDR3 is CASSFPQTQSGREQFF. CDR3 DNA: TGTGCCAGCAGTTTCCCCCAAACGCAAAGCGGGCGTGAGCAGTTCTTC.

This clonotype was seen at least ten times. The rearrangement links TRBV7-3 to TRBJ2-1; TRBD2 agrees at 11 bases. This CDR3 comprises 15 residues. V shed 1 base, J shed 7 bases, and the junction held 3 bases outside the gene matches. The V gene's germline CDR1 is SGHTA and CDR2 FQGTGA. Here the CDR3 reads CASSLRTSGQNEQFF. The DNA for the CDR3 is TGTGCCAGCAGCTTAAGGACTAGCGGGCAAAATGAGCAGTTCTTC.

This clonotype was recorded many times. The CDR3 loop reads CASSPEGQQGQPQHF. Written as DNA, the CDR3 is TGTGCCAGCAGCCCGGAAGGACAGCAAGGTCAGCCCCAGCATTTT. V usage is TRBV5-5 and J usage is TRBJ1-5; possibly TRBD1 for D (6 bases). There are 15 residues in the CDR3. The V and J ends lost 4 bases and 6 bases respectively, with 17 bases between them. Germline CDR1 is SGHKS and CDR2 is YYEKEE (reference sequence).

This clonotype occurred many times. The CDR3 region has the DNA TGTGCCAGCAGCGAGTGGACAGGGGGCGTTGGGGAGACCCAGTACTTC. Protein: CASSEWTGGVGETQYF. The rearrangement joins TRBV9 to TRBJ2-5, with 11 bases lining up with TRBD1. This CDR3 spans 16 amino acids. With 3 bases clipped from V and 5 bases from J, the junction kept 9 bases outside the gene matches. The germline V gene encodes CDR1 SGDLS and CDR2 YYNGEE.

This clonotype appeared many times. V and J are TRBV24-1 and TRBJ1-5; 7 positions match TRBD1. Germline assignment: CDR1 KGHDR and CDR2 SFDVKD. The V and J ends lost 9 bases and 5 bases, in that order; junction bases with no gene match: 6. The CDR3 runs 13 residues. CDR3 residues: CATQQGPDQPQHF. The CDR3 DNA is TGTGCCACCCAACAGGGGCCCGATCAGCCCCAGCATTTT.

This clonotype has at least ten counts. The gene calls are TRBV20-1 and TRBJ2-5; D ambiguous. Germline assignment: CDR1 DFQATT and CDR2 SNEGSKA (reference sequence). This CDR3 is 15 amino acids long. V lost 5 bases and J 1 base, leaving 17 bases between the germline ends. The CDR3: CSARSQGRRQETQYF. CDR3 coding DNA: TGCAGTGCTCGGTCCCAAGGACGGCGCCAAGAGACCCAGTACTTC.

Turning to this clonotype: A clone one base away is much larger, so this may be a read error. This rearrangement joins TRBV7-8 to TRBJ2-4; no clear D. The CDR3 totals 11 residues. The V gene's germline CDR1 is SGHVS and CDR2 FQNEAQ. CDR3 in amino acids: CALGAKNIPYF. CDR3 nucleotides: TGTGCCTTAGGAGCCAAAAACATTCCGTACTTC.

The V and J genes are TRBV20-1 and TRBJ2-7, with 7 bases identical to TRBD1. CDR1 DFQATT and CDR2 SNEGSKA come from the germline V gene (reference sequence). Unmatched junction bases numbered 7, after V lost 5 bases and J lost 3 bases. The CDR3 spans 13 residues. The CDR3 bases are TGCAGTGCTCACCGGGACAGCCGCTACGAGCAGTACTTC. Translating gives CSAHRDSRYEQYF.

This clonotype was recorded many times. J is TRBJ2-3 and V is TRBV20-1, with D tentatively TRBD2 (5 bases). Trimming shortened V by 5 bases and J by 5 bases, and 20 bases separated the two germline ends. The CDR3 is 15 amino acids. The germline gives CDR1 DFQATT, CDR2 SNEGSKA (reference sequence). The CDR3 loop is CSAFGRRRELDTQYF. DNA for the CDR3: TGCAGTGCTTTCGGACGGCGCCGGGAACTAGATACGCAGTATTTT.

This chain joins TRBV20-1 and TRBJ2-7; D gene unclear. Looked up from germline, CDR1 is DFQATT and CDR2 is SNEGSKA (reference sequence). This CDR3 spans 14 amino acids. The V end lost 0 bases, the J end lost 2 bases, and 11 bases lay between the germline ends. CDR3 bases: TGCAGTGCTAGAGATGCGAACCCTCCCTACGAGCAGTACTTC. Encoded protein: CSARDANPPYEQYF.